This T cell receptor (beta chain) was captured in a study of blood T cell repertoires in COVID-19. Original handling: By means of reference gene primer amplification, nucleated cell counts were estimated. Clones were read by immunoSEQ multiplex PCR, and TCRdb kept only the in-frame ones, dropping some. The DNA gave D and trimming, while V, J and clone size come from that table. The sample lists 300,000 to 350,000 clones, about nine tenths seen once, with over 8.5% in the top ten. The source of this sequence is a woman aged 25 to 39 who had recovered from COVID-19. Sample: PBMCs or T cells enriched from blood (not recorded which).

The CDR3 sequence: CASSITGTSGSNTGELFF. CDR3 in DNA: TGTGCCAGTAGTATTACCGGGACTAGCGGGAGCAACACCGGGGAGCTGTTTTTT. J is TRBJ2-2 and V is TRBV19, with 14 bases identical to TRBD2. The germline V gene has CDR1 LNHDA and CDR2 SQIVND (reference sequence). The CDR3 spans 18 residues. With V trimmed by 3 bases and J by 2 bases, 5 bases remained unmatched.